This T cell receptor (beta chain) came from a study of T cell responses to AZD1222 COVID-19 vaccine. Study context: Pooled together were second doses at about 4 or about 12 weeks. Notes on the study in general: No repertoire was sampled before or during the peak T cell response, only after it. Baseline seropositivity characterized only a handful of AZD1222 recipients.

Using immunoSEQ multiplex PCR, the repertoire was profiled, and TCRdb retains in-frame clones only, with some absent. The sample yields about 140,000 clones, about 93% seen once. As concerns this clone: No antigen is known for it. An end of the junction does not agree with germline; a read error may underlie this.

This sequence originates from an adult in good health. Sequences were derived from peripheral blood, sampled on day 0 of AZD1222 vaccination.

CDR3 loop: CAWSARTGSEAFF. DNA for the CDR3: TGTGCCTGGAGTGCTCGGACAGGGTCTGAGGCTTTCTTT. This chain links TRBV30 with TRBJ1-1; the match to TRBD1 covers 8 bases. This CDR3 has 13 amino acids. Germline lookup yields CDR1 GTSNPN and CDR2 SVGIG (reference sequence).